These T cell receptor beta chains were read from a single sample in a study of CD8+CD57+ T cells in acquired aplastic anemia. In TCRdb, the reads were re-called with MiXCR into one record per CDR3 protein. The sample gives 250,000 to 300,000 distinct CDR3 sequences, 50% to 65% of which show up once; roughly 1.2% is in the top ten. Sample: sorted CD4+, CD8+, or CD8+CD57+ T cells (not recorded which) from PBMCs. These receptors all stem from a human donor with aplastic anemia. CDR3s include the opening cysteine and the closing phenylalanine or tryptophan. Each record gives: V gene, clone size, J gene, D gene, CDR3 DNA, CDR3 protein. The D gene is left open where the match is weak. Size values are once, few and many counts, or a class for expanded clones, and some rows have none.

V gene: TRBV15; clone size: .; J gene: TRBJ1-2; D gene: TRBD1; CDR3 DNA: TGTGCCACCAGCAGTGAACAGGGGTGGCGGTGCTACACCTTC; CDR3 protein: CATSSEQGWRCYTF
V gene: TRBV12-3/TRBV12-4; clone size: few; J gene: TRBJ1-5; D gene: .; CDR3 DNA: TGTGCCAGCAGTTTAGGACAGCCCCAGCATTTT; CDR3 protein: CASSLGQPQHF
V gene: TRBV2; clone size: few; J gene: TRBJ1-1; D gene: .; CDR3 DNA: TGTGCCAGCAGTGAAGGGGCATATGAGAACACTGAAGCTTTCTTT; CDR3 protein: CASSEGAYENTEAFF
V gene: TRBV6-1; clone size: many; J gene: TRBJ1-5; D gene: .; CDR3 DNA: TGTGCCAGCGCGTACGGATATAGCAATCAGCCCCAGCATTTT; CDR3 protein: CASAYGYSNQPQHF
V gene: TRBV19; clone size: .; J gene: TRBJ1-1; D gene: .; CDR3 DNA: TGTGCCAGTAGTATGGGGGGGGTGAACACTGAAGCTTTCTTT; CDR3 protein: CASSMGGVNTEAFF
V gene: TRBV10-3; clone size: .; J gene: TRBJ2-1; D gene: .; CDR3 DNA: TGTGCCATCAGTGCGGCCTACAATGAGCAGTTCTTC; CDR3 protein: CAISAAYNEQFF
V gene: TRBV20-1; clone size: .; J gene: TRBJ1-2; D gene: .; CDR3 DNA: TGCAGTGCTAGTGAGTCCGCTAACTATGGCTACACCTTC; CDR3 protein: CSASESANYGYTF
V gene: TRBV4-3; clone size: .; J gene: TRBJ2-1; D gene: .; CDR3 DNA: TGCGCCAGCAGCCCGATAGCTCGACTCAATGAGCAGTTCTTC; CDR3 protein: CASSPIARLNEQFF
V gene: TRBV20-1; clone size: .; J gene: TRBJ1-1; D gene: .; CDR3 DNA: TGCAGTGCCGGGGGGGCAGGGACTGAAGCTTTCTTT; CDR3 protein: CSAGGAGTEAFF
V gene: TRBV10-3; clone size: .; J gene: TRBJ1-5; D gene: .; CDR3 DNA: TGTGCCATCAGTGAGTGGGATCAGCCCCAGCATTTT; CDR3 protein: CAISEWDQPQHF
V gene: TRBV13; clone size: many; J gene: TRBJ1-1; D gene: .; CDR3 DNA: TGTGCCAGCAGCTTAGGGACAGTCTTGAACACTGAAGCTTTCTTT; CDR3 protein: CASSLGTVLNTEAFF
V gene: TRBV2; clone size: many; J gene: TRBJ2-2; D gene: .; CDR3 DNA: TGTGCCAGCAGTGAACAGAACACCGGGGAGCTGTTTTTT; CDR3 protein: CASSEQNTGELFF
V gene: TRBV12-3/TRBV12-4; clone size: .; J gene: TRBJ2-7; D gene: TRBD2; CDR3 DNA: TGTGCCAGCAGTTTACGGGCTAGCGGGGGTAACGGGCAGTACTTC; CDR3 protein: CASSLRASGGNGQYF
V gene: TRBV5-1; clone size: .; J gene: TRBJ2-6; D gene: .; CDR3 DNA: TGCGCCAGCAGCACTGGCCGGAGCTCTGGGGCCAACGTCCTGACTTTC; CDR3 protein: CASSTGRSSGANVLTF
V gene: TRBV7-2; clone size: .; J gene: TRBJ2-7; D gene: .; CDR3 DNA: TGTGCCAGCAGCTTAGGCGCCAACTCCTACGAGCAGTACTTC; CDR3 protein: CASSLGANSYEQYF
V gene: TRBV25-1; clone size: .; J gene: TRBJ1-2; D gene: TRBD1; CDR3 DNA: TGTGCCAGCAGTGTCGGGACAGGAGTAGGATCCTATGGCTACACCTTC; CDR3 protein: CASSVGTGVGSYGYTF
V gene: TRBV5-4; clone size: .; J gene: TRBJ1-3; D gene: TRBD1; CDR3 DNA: TGTGCCAGCAGCGAAGACAGGGGACTTCCGGGAACCACCATATATTTT; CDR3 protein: CASSEDRGLPGTTIYF
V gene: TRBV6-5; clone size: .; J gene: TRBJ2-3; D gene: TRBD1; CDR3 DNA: TGTGCCAGCAGTTACACAGGGGGCGGCACAGATACGCAGTATTTT; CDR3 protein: CASSYTGGGTDTQYF
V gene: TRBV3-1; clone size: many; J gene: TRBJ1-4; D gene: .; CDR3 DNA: TGTGCCAGCAGCTCTTACAGAACAACTAATGAAAAACTGTTTTTT; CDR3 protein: CASSSYRTTNEKLFF
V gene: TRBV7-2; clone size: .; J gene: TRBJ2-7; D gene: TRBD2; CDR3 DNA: TGTGCCAGCAGCAGAGACGGCGGGAGGCTCTCCTACTACGAGCAGTACTTC; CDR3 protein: CASSRDGGRLSYYEQYF
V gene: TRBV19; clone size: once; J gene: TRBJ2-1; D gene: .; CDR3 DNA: TGTGCCAGTAGTATAGACCCTAGCGACAATGAGCAGTTCTTC; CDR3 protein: CASSIDPSDNEQFF
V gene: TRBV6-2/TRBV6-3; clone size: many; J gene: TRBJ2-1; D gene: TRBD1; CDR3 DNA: TGTGCCAGCCATAGACAGGGGACGCACAATGAGCAGTTCTTC; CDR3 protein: CASHRQGTHNEQFF
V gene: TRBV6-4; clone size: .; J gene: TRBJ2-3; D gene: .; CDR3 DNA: TGTGCCAGCAGTCGGTCCCGGCTGGCAGATACGCAGTATTTT; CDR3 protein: CASSRSRLADTQYF
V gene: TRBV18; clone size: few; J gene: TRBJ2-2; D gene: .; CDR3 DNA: TGTGCCAGCTCACCGCGACAGGCAAGCGCGAACACCGGGGAGCTGTTTTTT; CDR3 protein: CASSPRQASANTGELFF
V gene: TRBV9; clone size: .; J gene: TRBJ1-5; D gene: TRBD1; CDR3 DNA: TGTGCCAGCAGTGTCGGACAGGCATCCAATCAGCCCCAGCATTTT; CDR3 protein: CASSVGQASNQPQHF
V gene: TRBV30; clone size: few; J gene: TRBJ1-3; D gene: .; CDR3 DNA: TGTGCCTGGAGGATGGAGGGGTCCAACACCATATATTTT; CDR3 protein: CAWRMEGSNTIYF
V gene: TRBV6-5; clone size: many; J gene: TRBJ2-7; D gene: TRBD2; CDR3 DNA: TGTGCCAGCAGTGTACGCGGGGGACCCTCCTACGAGCAGTACTTC; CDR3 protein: CASSVRGGPSYEQYF
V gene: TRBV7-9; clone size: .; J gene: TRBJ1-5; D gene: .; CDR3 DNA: TGTGCCAGCAGCTTAACCGACAAACGGCAGCCCCAGCATTTT; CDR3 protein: CASSLTDKRQPQHF